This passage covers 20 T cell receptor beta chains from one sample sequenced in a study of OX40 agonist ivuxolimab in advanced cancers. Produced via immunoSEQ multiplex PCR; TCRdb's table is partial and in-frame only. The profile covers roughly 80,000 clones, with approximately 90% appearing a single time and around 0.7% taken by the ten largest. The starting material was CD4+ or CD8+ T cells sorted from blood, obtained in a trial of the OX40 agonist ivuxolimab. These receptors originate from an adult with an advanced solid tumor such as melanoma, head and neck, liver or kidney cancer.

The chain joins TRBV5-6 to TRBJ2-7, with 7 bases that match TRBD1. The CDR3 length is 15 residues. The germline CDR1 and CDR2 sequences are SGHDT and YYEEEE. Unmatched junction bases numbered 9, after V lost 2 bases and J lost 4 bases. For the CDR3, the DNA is TGTGCCAGCAGCTTCACCGGGACAGTATCGTACGAGCAGTACTTC. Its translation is CASSFTGTVSYEQYF.

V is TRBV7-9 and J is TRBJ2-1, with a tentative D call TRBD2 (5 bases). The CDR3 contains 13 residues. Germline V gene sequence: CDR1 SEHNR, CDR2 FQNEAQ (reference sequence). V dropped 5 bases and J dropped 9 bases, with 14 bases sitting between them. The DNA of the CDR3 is TGTGCCAGCAGCCTTGGCGGGCAGAGTGAGCAGTTCTTC. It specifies CASSLGGQSEQFF. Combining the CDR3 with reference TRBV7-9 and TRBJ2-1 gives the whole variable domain DTGVSQNPRHKITKRGQNVTFRCDPISEHNRLYWYRQTLGQGPEFLTYFQNEAQLEKSRLLSDRFSAERPKGSFSTLEIQRTEQGDSAMYLCASSLGGQSEQFFGPGTRLTVL.

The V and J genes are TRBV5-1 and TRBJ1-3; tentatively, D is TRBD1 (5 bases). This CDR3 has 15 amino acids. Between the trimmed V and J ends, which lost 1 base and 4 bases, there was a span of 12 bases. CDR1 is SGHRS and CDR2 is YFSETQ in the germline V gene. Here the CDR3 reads CASSLFEGHGNTIYF. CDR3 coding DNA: TGCGCCAGCAGCTTGTTCGAGGGGCACGGAAACACCATATATTTT.

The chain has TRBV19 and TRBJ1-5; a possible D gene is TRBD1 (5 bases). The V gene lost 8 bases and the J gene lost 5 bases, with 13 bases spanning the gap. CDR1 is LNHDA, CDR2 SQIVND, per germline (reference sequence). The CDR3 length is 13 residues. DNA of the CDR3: TGTGCCAGTGGGGGTTGGGGGGATCAGCCCCAGCATTTT. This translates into CASGGWGDQPQHF.

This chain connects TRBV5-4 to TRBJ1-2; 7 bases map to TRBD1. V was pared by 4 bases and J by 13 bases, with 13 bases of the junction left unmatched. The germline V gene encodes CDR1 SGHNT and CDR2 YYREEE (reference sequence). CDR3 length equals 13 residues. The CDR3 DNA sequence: TGTGCCAGCAGCCTGGGACAGTACCTTTCCGCCACCTTC. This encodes CASSLGQYLSATF.

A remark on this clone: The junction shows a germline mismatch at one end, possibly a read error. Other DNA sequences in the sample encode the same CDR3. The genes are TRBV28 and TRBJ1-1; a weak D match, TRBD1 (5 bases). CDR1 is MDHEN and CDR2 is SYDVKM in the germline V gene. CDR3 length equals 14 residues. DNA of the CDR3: TGTGCTAGCAGTTTATGGGGACTGTCACGGGAAGCTTTCTTT. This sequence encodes CASSLWGLSREAFF.

The CDR3 DNA sequence: TGTGCCAGCAGTTACGACAGGGATGAAGGCTACACCTTC. Translated: CASSYDRDEGYTF. The chain has TRBV6-5 and TRBJ1-2; 7 bases match TRBD1. The CDR3 is 13 residues long. Per the germline V gene, CDR1 is MNHEY and CDR2 is SVGAGI. V lost 2 bases, J lost 8 bases, and 5 bases stayed unmatched.

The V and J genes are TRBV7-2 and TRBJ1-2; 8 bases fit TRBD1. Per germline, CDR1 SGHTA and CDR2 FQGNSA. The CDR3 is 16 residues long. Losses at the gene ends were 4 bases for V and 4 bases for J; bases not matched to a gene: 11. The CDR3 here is CASSSAGQGAIYGYTF. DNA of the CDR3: TGTGCCAGCAGCTCCGCCGGACAGGGAGCGATCTATGGCTACACCTTC.

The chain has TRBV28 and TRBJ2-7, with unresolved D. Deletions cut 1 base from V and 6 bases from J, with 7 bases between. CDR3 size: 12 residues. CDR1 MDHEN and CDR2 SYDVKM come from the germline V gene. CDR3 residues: CASSLSSVEQYF. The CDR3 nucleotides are TGTGCCAGCAGTTTATCTTCAGTCGAGCAGTACTTC.

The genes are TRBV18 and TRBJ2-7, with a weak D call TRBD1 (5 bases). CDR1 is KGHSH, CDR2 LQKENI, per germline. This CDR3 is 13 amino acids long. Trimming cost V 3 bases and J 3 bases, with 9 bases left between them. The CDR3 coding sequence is TGTGCCAGCTCACCGACAGCCGACTACGAGCAGTACTTC. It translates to CASSPTADYEQYF. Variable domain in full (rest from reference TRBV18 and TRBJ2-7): NAGVMQNPRHLVRRRGQEARLRCSPMKGHSHVYWYRQLPEEGLKFMVYLQKENIIDESGMPKERFSAEFPKEGPSILRIQQVVRGDSAAYFCASSPTADYEQYFGPGTRLTVT.

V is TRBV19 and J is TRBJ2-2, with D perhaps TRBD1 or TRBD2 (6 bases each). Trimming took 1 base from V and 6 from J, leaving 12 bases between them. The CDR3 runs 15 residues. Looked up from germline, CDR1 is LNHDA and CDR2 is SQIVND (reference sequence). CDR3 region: CASSIVRGLAGELFF. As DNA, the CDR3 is TGTGCCAGTAGTATAGTTCGGGGGCTCGCCGGGGAGCTGTTTTTT.

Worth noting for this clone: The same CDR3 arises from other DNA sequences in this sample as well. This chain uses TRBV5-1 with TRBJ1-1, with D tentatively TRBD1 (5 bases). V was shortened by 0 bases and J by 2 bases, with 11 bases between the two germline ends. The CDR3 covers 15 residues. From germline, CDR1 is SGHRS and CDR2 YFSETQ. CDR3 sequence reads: CASSLAGPGNTEAFF. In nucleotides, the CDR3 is TGCGCCAGCAGCTTGGCGGGGCCGGGAAACACTGAAGCTTTCTTT.

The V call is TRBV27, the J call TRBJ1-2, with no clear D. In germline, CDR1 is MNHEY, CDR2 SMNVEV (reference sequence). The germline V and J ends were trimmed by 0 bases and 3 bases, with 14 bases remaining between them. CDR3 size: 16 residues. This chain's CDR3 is CASSLSGNRVHYGYTF. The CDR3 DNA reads TGTGCCAGCAGTTTATCCGGAAACCGGGTGCACTATGGCTACACCTTC.

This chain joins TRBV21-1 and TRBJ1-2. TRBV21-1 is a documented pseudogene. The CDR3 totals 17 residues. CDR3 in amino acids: CASSKGLVGTRNDGYTF. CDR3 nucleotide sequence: TGTGCCAGCAGCAAAGGTCTAGTAGGGACCCGGAACGATGGCTACACCTTC.

CDR3 sequence: CASSSLGREETQYF. The CDR3 DNA sequence: TGTGCCAGCAGCAGCTTGGGTCGGGAAGAGACCCAGTACTTC. The chain has TRBV5-4 and TRBJ2-5; D is unresolved. CDR1 is SGHNT and CDR2 is YYREEE in the germline V gene (reference sequence). V lost 4 bases and J lost 3, with 13 bases in between. CDR3 size: 14 residues.

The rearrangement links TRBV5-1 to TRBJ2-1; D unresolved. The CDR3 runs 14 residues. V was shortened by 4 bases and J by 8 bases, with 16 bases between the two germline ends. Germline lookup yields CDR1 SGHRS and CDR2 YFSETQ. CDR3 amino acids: CASSPAPRVYEQFF. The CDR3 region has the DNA TGCGCCAGCAGCCCAGCTCCTAGGGTTTATGAGCAGTTCTTC.

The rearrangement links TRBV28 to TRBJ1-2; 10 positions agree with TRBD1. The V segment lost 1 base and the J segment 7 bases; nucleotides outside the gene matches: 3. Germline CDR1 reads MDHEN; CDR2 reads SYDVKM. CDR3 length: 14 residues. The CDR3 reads CASSLSDRGLGYTF. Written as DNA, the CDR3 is TGTGCCAGCAGTTTATCCGACAGGGGGCTTGGCTACACCTTC.

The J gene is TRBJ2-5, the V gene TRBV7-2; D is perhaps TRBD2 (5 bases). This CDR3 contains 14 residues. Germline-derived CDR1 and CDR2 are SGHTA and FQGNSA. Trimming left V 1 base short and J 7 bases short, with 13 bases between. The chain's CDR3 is CASSLEGPRGTQYF. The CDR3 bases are TGTGCCAGCAGCTTAGAAGGGCCCCGGGGGACCCAGTACTTC.

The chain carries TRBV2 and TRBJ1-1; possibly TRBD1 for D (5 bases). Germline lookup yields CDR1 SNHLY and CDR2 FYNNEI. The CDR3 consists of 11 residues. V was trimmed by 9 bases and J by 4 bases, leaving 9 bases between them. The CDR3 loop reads CARQASTEAFF. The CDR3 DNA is TGTGCCAGACAGGCGAGCACTGAAGCTTTCTTT.

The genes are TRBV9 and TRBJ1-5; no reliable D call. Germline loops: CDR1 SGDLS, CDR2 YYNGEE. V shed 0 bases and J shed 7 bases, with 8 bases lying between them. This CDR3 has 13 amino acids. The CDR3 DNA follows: TGTGCCAGCAGCGTAGCTGCAGACCAGCCCCAGCATTTT. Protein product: CASSVAADQPQHF.